This T cell receptor (beta chain) was sequenced during a study of early T cells in non-severe SARS-CoV-2 infection. Study summary: Chains stayed unpaired after sequencing of bulk RNA from unsorted whole blood.

This clonotype has a count of ten or more. Antigen unknown. V lost 5 bases, J lost 0 bases, and 17 bases lay in between. This CDR3 is 17 amino acids long. Germline assignment: CDR1 SGHRS and CDR2 YFSETQ. Attachment of unique molecular identifiers was made to individual cDNA molecules. One entry per CDR3 protein, called by TCRdb with MiXCR from the 5' RACE reads. The table shows some 50,000 distinct CDR3 sequences, with approximately 10% occurring only once. Findings and caveats of the study: VDJdb matching skewed toward anti-spike CD8 responses, missing private and CD4 specificities.

The specimen sequenced was whole blood. V gene TRBV5-1 combines with J gene TRBJ2-2; a possible D gene is TRBD2 (6 bases). This TCR was sampled from an adult who was a healthcare worker with PCR-confirmed SARS-CoV-2 infection or an uninfected control (not recorded which). The CDR3 sequence is CASRRMGLTTNTGELFF. In DNA form, the CDR3 reads TGCGCCAGCAGAAGAATGGGACTGACGACGAACACCGGGGAGCTGTTTTTT.